This T cell receptor beta chain was recorded in a study of T cells after yellow fever vaccination. Study-level points and caveats: Bulk-population clonotypes that are abundant could appear as contaminants in FACS-sorted repertoires. A secondary response was less intense yet reached its peak sooner, at day 5 versus 15.

V lost 8 bases, J lost 8 bases, and 8 bases stayed unmatched. From germline, CDR1 is MNHEY and CDR2 SVGAGI. The CDR3 runs to 12 residues. This clonotype was seen repeatedly, ten times or more. Antigen specificity is unknown. Production of TCR cDNA was by 5'RACE template switching, which also added a universal primer site and UMIs. TCRdb called the 5' RACE reads again in MiXCR, with one record for every CDR3 protein. Among a few hundred thousand distinct CDR3 sequences listed, less than 20% were seen once. The source of this sequence is a young man who received the YFV17D yellow fever vaccine. The rearrangement links TRBV6-5 to TRBJ1-2; TRBD1 aligns across 7 bases. This material consisted of PBMCs, taken about 5 days after the first yellow fever vaccination. In nucleotides, the CDR3 is TGTGCCAGCCAGGGGGACAAAGGCGGCTACACCTTC. Its translation: CASQGDKGGYTF.